This passage covers 9 T cell receptor beta chains from one sample sequenced in a study of shared clonotypes between healthy human individuals (dated by TCRdb to about 2020). The library was obtained by the immunoSEQ multiplex PCR assay. In TCRdb, the immuneACCESS table is reduced to in-frame sequences with V and J assigned. These tables do not hold every clone; where another copy was compared, an unresolved V gene accounts for under half, and the others remain unexplained. In this sample the table shows around 1.9 million clones, 85% to 95% of which occur a single time. More than 1.5% of the sample rests with the top ten. CD8 naive samples were obtained by positive selection for CCR7 among CD45RO-negative cells, yielding a CD45RA+CCR7+ population from which TemRA cells were excluded. Source material: naive CD8+ T cells from PBMCs. The meaning of the sample's cell subset or site label: CD45RA+CCR7+. The receptor set was obtained from a man younger than 35 in good health. Some clones in this sample may be carry-over from other donors' samples.

V gene TRBV11-3 combines with J gene TRBJ1-5, with 9 bases aligning to TRBD1. The CDR3 totals 17 residues. Trimming cost V 6 bases and J 3 bases; bases outside gene matches: 12. The germline CDR1 and CDR2 sequences are SGHNT and YENEEA. The CDR3 bases are TGTGCCAGCAGGGAGCTGAGGGACAGGGTTCTCAATCAGCCCCAGCATTTT. This gives the protein CASRELRDRVLNQPQHF.

The chain joins TRBV6-6 to TRBJ1-1, with D uncertain. The germline V and J ends were trimmed by 5 bases and 0 bases, with 10 bases remaining between them. Germline CDR1 is MNHNY and CDR2 is SVGAGI (reference sequence). This CDR3 is built from 14 residues. The CDR3 coding sequence is TGTGCCAGCAGTCCTAACCCAATGAACACTGAAGCTTTCTTT. The encoded protein is CASSPNPMNTEAFF.

The V call is TRBV7-6, the J call TRBJ2-1; D call uncertain. Germline CDR1 SGHVS, CDR2 FNYEAQ. V dropped 6 bases and J dropped 0 bases, with 18 bases sitting between them. CDR3 length equals 17 residues. CDR3 protein: CASSHPVGRSSYNEQFF. The CDR3 nucleotides read TGTGCCAGCAGTCACCCGGTTGGCCGGAGCTCCTACAATGAGCAGTTCTTC.

The chain is built from TRBV2 and TRBJ2-1; no clear D gene. The CDR3 has 15 residues. The germline V gene has CDR1 SNHLY and CDR2 FYNNEI. Trimming took 2 bases from V and 7 from J, leaving 15 bases between them. This chain's CDR3 is CASSESRAAWNEQFF. As DNA, the CDR3 is TGTGCCAGCAGTGAATCCCGGGCCGCATGGAATGAGCAGTTCTTC.

The rearrangement joins TRBV15 to TRBJ2-5; 7 positions match TRBD2. The CDR3 sequence is 13 residues long. The trim removed 5 bases at V and 5 bases at J, leaving 5 bases unmatched. In germline, CDR1 is LNHNV, CDR2 YYDKDF (reference sequence). As DNA, the CDR3 is TGTGCCACCAGCTGGGGGGGTCCGGAGACCCAGTACTTC. Translation: CATSWGGPETQYF.

Remarks on this clone: Other DNA sequences of this sample code for an identical CDR3. The V and J genes are TRBV19 and TRBJ2-1, with 11 bases that match TRBD2. CDR1 is LNHDA, CDR2 SQIVND, per germline (reference sequence). The length of the CDR3 is 15 residues. V trimming: 5 bases; J trimming: 4 bases; junction bases outside the gene matches: 4. The DNA for the CDR3 is TGTGCCAGTAGTGCTCTAGCGGGAGGTTACAATGAGCAGTTCTTC. The encoded protein is CASSALAGGYNEQFF.

J is TRBJ2-7 and V is TRBV9; D ambiguous. Trimming removed 2 bases from V and 3 bases from J, with 12 bases in between. The CDR3 loop spans 14 amino acids. Germline V lookup: CDR1 SGDLS, CDR2 YYNGEE. CDR3 residues: CASSVGTAGYEQYF. Written as DNA, the CDR3 is TGTGCCAGCAGCGTCGGTACAGCCGGCTACGAGCAGTACTTC.

Worth noting for this clone: Compared with germline, one end of the junction differs, possibly owing to a read error. The chain links TRBV27 to TRBJ2-7, with 10 bases matching TRBD2. The CDR3 contains 18 residues. The germline V gene encodes CDR1 MNHEY and CDR2 SMNVEV (reference sequence). CDR3 sequence: CASTKPFISGRASCEQYF. Written as DNA, the CDR3 is TGTGCCAGCACCAAGCCCTTTATCAGCGGGAGGGCCTCCTGCGAGCAGTACTTC.

V is TRBV6-5 and J is TRBJ2-7; no clear D. V gave up 6 bases and J gave up 0 bases, with 12 bases separating them. CDR3 length: 14 amino acids. CDR1 and CDR2 (germline): MNHEY, SVGAGI. The CDR3 spells CASSTGSTSYEQYF. The CDR3, as DNA: TGTGCCAGCAGCACCGGGTCAACCTCCTACGAGCAGTACTTC.